Given below is one TCR beta chain in context. Its specificity is unknown. Clones were sequenced by immunoSEQ multiplex PCR, and TCRdb holds only the in-frame ones, with some missing. The sample shows roughly 89,000 clones, about 90% of them seen only once. The sample is drawn from a study of graft-versus-host responses after intestinal transplantation. Across the study: Once they had received anti-thymocyte globulin induction, all recipients took tacrolimus and steroids for approximately 3 years.

The sequences come from unstimulated CD4+ T cells sorted from spleen or lymph node cells, collected before intestinal transplant. The source of this sequence is a human donor who received an intestinal transplant.

This CDR3 reads CAWSFGHVYSNQPQHF. The DNA for the CDR3 is TGTGCCTGGAGTTTCGGACACGTTTATAGCAATCAGCCCCAGCATTTT. The J gene is TRBJ1-5, the V gene TRBV30; D perhaps matches TRBD1 (5 bases). V was clipped by 2 bases and J by 0 bases, with 14 bases between them. Germline assignment: CDR1 GTSNPN and CDR2 SVGIG (reference sequence). There are 16 residues in the CDR3.